The T cell receptor beta chain under discussion was sequenced for a study of blood T cell repertoires in COVID-19. Study-level background: The United States, Italy and Spain supplied acute and convalescent COVID-19 samples. PBMCs, B-cell-depleted T cells, or T cells provided the cDNA or gDNA that made up the material.

Authors' processing steps: Cell counts per sample came from amplifying reference gene primers. Profiled with immunoSEQ multiplex PCR; TCRdb holds only in-frame clones, not every one. V and J calls and clone size follow that table, whereas D and trimming were derived from the DNA. This sample has 150,000 to 200,000 clones, with about 85% found just once. The germline V gene encodes CDR1 SNHLY and CDR2 FYNNEI. This CDR3 is built from 13 residues. V shed 6 bases, J shed 1 base, and the junction held 2 bases outside the gene matches. This clone appeared a few times. The chain employs TRBV2 and TRBJ1-1, with TRBD1 matching 7 bases. The sequencing sample was made of peripheral blood. The receptor's source is a man between 65 and 85 years old who had recovered from COVID-19. The CDR3 here is CASSRDRNTEAFF. The CDR3 bases are TGTGCCAGCAGCCGGGACAGGAACACTGAAGCTTTCTTT.